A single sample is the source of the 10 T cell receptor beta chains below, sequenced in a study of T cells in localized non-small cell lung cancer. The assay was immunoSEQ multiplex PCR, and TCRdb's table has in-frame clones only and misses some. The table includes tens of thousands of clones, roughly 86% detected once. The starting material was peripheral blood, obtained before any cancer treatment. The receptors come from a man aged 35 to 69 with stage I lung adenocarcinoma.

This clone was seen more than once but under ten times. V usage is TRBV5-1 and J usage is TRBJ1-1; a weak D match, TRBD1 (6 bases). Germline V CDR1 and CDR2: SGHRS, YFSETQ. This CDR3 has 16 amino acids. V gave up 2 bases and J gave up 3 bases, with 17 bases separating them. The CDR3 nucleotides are TGCGCCAGCAGCTTTAACGGGGGGCTCAAGTACACTGAAGCTTTCTTT. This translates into CASSFNGGLKYTEAFF.

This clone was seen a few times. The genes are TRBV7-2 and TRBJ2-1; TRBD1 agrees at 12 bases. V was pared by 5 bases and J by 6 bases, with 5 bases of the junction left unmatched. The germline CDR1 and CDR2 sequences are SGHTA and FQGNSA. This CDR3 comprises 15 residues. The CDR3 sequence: CASSRRGQGANEQFF. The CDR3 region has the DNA TGTGCCAGCAGCCGCCGGGGACAGGGGGCCAATGAGCAGTTCTTC. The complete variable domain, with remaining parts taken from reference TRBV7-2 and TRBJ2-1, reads GAGVSQSPSNKVTEKGKDVELRCDPISGHTALYWYRQSLGQGLEFLIYFQGNSAPDKSGLPSDRFSAERTGGSVSTLTIQRTQQEDSAVYLCASSRRGQGANEQFFGPGTRLTVL.

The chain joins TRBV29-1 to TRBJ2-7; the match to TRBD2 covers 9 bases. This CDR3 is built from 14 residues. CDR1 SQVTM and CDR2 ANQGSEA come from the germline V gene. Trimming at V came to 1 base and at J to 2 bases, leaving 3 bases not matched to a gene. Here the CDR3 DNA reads TGCAGCGTTGAAGCCGCTAGCGGGACCTACGAGCAGTACTTC. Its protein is CSVEAASGTYEQYF.

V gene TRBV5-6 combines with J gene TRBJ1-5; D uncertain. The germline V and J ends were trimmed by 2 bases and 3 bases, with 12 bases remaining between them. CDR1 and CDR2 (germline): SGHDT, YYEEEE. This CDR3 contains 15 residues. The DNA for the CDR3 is TGTGCCAGCAGCTTAAGAAGGAGATACAATCAGCCCCAGCATTTT. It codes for CASSLRRRYNQPQHF.

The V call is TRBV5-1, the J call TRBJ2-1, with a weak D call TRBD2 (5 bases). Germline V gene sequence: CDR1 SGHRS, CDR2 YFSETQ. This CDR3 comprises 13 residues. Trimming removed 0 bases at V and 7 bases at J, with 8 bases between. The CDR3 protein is CASSLVGSNEQFF. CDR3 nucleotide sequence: TGCGCCAGCAGCTTGGTGGGGAGTAATGAGCAGTTCTTC. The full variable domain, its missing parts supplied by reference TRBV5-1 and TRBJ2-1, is KAGVTQTPRYLIKTRGQQVTLSCSPISGHRSVSWYQQTPGQGLQFLFEYFSETQRNKGNFPGRFSGRQFSNSRSEMNVSTLELGDSALYLCASSLVGSNEQFFGPGTRLTVL.

The CDR3 protein is CASSQNTGKQETQYF. CDR3 DNA sequence: TGCGCCAGCAGCCAGAACACAGGGAAGCAAGAGACCCAGTACTTC. The J gene is TRBJ2-5, the V gene TRBV5-1, with a possible D match to TRBD1 (6 bases). This CDR3 comprises 15 residues. Per the germline V gene, CDR1 is SGHRS and CDR2 is YFSETQ. V dropped 4 bases and J dropped 2 bases, with 15 bases sitting between them.

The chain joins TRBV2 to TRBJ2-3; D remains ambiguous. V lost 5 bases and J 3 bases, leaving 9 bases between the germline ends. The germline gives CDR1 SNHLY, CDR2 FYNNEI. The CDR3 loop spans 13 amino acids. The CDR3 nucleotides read TGTGCCAGCAGTATAGAATCAACAGATACGCAGTATTTT. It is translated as CASSIESTDTQYF.

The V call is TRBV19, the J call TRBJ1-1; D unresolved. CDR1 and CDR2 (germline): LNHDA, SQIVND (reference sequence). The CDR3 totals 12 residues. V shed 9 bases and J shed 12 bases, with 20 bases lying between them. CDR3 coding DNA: TGTGCCAGCTCCCGGGTCGTCAGTGTGACTTTCTTT. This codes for CASSRVVSVTFF.

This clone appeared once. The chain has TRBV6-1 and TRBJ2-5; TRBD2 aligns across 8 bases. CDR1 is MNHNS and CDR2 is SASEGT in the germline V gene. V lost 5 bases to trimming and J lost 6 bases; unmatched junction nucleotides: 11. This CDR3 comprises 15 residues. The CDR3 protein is CASSTAGGARQTQYF. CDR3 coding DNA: TGTGCCAGCAGTACCGCCGGGGGGGCAAGGCAGACCCAGTACTTC.

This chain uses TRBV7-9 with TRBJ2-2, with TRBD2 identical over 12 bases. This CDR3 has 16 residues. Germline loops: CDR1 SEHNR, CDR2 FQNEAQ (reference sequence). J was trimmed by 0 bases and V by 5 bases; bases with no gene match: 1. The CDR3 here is CASSRTSGANTGELFF. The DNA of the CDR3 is TGTGCCAGCAGCCGGACTAGCGGGGCGAACACCGGGGAGCTGTTTTTT.